The clone carrying this T cell receptor beta chain showed up just a few times. Its antigen is not identified. Germline V CDR1 and CDR2: SGHTA, FQGNSA. The CDR3 totals 15 residues. V trimming: 2 bases; J trimming: 4 bases; junction bases outside the gene matches: 4. The data derive from a study of beta chain features in type 1 diabetes. Expressed TCRB transcripts were sequenced after all isolated RNA was converted to cDNA. Profiling relied on immunoSEQ multiplex PCR, and the TCRdb table lists in-frame clones only, not all of them. Of 680,000 or so clones listed, around 15% are singletons. Whole-study findings and limits: There was a moderate but significant shortening of TCRB CDR3s in all four CD4+ subsets of Type 1 diabetes patients.

The rearrangement links TRBV7-2 to TRBJ2-7; 11 positions agree with TRBD2. This clonotype was obtained from a young man with type 1 diabetes. The sequenced sample consisted of naive CD4+ T cells from blood. CDR3 coding DNA: TGTGCCAGCAGCTTACTAGGGACTAGCGGATACGAGCAGTACTTC. Protein: CASSLLGTSGYEQYF.